This entry concerns a single T cell receptor (beta chain). Antigen unknown. The PCR template was genomic DNA. Amplification of the beta chain CDR3 used 30 forward and 13 reverse multiplex primers. Each CDR3 protein gets one entry after TCRdb re-called the multiplex PCR reads with MiXCR. The sample consists of 250,000 to 300,000 distinct CDR3 sequences, around 47% of them appearing once. The sample originates from a study of type 1 and type 2 diabetes patients. Study conclusions and caveats: Groups were not age- or gender-matched, which may bias interpretation. Some HECs seen only in T1D might also appear in more T2D or control samples. Between type 2 diabetes and control samples, V and J usage averaged roughly 0.97 correlation.

The junction had 12 bases not matched to a gene; V was cut back by 0 bases and J by 3 bases. The CDR3 is 19 amino acids. Germline assignment: CDR1 LGHNA and CDR2 YSLEER. This sequence was found in a man between 18 and 35 years old with type 2 diabetes. The V and J genes are TRBV4-3 and TRBJ1-5, with 9 positions matching TRBD1. The sequencing input was peripheral blood mononuclear cells (PBMCs). The CDR3 coding sequence is TGCGCCAGCAGCCAAGATCTGGACAGGGGACGGGGAAACAATCAGCCCCAGCATTTT. Its protein product is CASSQDLDRGRGNNQPQHF.